This T cell receptor beta chain was recovered during a study of T cells in Graves' hyperthyroidism and ophthalmopathy. Regions amplified from RNA transcripts were the TCR beta CDR3 regions. TCR CDR3 regions were first amplified by RT-PCR with HTBI primers. Using its own MiXCR run on the multiplex PCR reads, TCRdb lists one record per CDR3 protein. The sample has over 250,000 distinct CDR3 sequences, about an eighth seen once; the top ten hold roughly 35%. This clonotype was counted at least ten times. The receptor was isolated from a woman in her thirties or forties with Graves' ophthalmopathy. Sequencing input: blood.

CDR3 sequence (DNA): TGTGCCAGCAGTTTATCCCTCCGGGGAAGAGCTAACTATGGCTACACCTTC. This translates into CASSLSLRGRANYGYTF. J is TRBJ1-2 and V is TRBV27; D is ambiguous. The germline gives CDR1 MNHEY, CDR2 SMNVEV (reference sequence). Trimming took off 0 bases at V and 0 bases at J, with 14 bases between the two ends. The CDR3 covers 17 residues.